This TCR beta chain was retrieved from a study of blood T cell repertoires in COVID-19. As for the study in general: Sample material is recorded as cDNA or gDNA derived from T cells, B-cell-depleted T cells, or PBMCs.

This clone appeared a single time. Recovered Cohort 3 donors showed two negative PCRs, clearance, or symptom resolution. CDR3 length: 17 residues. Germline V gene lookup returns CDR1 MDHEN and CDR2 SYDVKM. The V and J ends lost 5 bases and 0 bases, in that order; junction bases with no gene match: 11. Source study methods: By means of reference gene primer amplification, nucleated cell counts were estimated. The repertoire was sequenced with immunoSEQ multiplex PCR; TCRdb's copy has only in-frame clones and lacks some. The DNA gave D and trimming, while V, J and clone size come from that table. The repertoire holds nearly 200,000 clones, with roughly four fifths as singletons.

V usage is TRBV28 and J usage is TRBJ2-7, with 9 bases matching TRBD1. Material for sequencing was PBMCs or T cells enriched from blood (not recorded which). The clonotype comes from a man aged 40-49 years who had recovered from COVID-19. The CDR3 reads CASSPLIGTGSSYEQYF. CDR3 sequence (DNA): TGTGCCAGCAGTCCCCTGATCGGGACAGGGAGCTCCTACGAGCAGTACTTC.